In this sample, the clone carrying this T cell receptor beta chain turned up a few times. The record originates from a study of blood T cell repertoires in COVID-19. Trimming stripped 5 bases from V and 5 bases from J, with 19 bases between. The CDR3 totals 15 residues. CDR1 is MNHEY, CDR2 SVGEGT, per germline. In the original analysis: Reference gene primer amplification yielded estimated nucleated cell counts. Profiled with immunoSEQ multiplex PCR; TCRdb holds only in-frame clones, not every one. That table supplies the V and J calls and clone size; D and trimming were determined from the DNA. Of some 320,000 clones listed, roughly 90% are singletons. All recovered Cohort 3 donors got two negative PCRs, got clearance, or saw symptom resolution.

The sequence was collected from a man aged 55-75 years who had recovered from COVID-19. This sequence joins TRBV6-2 or TRBV6-3 and TRBJ2-7; a possible D gene is TRBD1 (6 bases). What was sequenced was PBMCs or T cells enriched from blood (not recorded which). Here the CDR3 reads CASSHTNTGSDEQYF. The CDR3 coding sequence is TGTGCCAGCAGTCATACAAATACAGGGTCCGACGAGCAGTACTTC.